This T cell receptor beta chain derives from a study of T cells in Graves' hyperthyroidism and ophthalmopathy. TCR beta CDR3 regions were amplified from RNA. First-round RT-PCR with HTBI primers amplified the TCR CDR3 region. TCRdb independently ran MiXCR on the multiplex PCR reads; one entry per CDR3 protein. The repertoire includes a few hundred thousand distinct CDR3 sequences, roughly 50% of them detected once, and about 8.3% sits in the top ten. This clonotype was counted many times. The J segment lost 2 bases and the V segment lost 5 bases, leaving 10 bases of the junction unmatched. The CDR3 consists of 17 residues. CDR1 is LNHDA, CDR2 SQIVND, per germline (reference sequence).

Sequencing was done on a sample of peripheral blood or thyroid tissue (not recorded which). V gene TRBV19 combines with J gene TRBJ2-3; TRBD2 matches 10 bases. The TCR sequence derives from a woman aged 18 to 35 with Graves' hyperthyroidism. This CDR3 reads CASSPASGSTSTDTQYF. The CDR3 region has the DNA TGTGCCAGTAGTCCTGCTAGCGGGAGCACGTCCACAGATACGCAGTATTTT.